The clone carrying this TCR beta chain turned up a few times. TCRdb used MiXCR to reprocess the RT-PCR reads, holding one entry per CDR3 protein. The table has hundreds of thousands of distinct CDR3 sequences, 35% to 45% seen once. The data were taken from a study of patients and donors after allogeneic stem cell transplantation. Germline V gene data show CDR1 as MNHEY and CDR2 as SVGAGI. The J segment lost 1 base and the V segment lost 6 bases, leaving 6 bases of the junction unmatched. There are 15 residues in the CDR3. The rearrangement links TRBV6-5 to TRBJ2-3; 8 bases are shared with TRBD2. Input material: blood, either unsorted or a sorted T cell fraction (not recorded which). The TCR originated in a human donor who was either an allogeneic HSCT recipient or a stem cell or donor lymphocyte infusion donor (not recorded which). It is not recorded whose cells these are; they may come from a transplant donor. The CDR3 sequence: CASSYQTSGTDTQYF. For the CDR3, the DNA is TGTGCCAGCAGCTACCAGACTAGCGGCACAGATACGCAGTATTTT.